This passage covers 5 T cell receptor beta chains from one sample sequenced in a study of post-analysis software for immune sequencing data. Sequencing libraries made from TCR beta cDNA carried unique molecular identifiers. TCRdb re-analysed the PCR reads in MiXCR, keeping a single row per CDR3 protein. The sample lists 350,000 to 450,000 distinct CDR3 sequences; roughly 30% were seen once. General study points: Roughly five TRBV segments were significantly more frequent in patients than in controls. TRBV5-6, TRBV5-1 and TRBV20-1 were among these segments.

For these receptors, no antigen is known. Sequenced sample: blood. These receptor sequences come from a girl aged 5-17 years with multiple sclerosis.

V gene TRBV5-1 combines with J gene TRBJ2-5; D ambiguous. This CDR3 comprises 14 residues. The V and J ends lost 0 bases and 8 bases respectively, with 14 bases between them. CDR1 SGHRS and CDR2 YFSETQ come from the germline V gene. This CDR3 reads CASSLGPRQGTQYF. The CDR3 nucleotides read TGCGCCAGCAGCTTGGGACCCCGACAAGGCACCCAGTACTTC.

The count of this clonotype is one. V usage is TRBV9 and J usage is TRBJ2-1, with 8 bases matching TRBD2. J gave up 7 bases and V 1 base, and 7 bases lay outside the gene matches. Germline CDR1 and CDR2: SGDLS and YYNGEE. This CDR3 is 15 amino acids long. The CDR3 protein is CASSVTAGVWNEQFF. The CDR3 DNA reads as TGTGCCAGCAGCGTAACAGCGGGGGTGTGGAATGAGCAGTTCTTC.

This clonotype was seen at least ten times. This chain joins TRBV7-6 and TRBJ2-1; D is perhaps TRBD2 (6 bases). Per the germline V gene, CDR1 is SGHVS and CDR2 is FNYEAQ. V lost 6 bases and J 0 bases, leaving 12 bases between the germline ends. CDR3 length equals 15 residues. The CDR3 sequence is CASRDGGGSYNEQFF. The CDR3 DNA is TGTGCCAGCAGGGACGGGGGTGGCTCCTACAATGAGCAGTTCTTC.

The rearrangement uses TRBV5-1 and TRBJ2-1; a possible D gene is TRBD2 (5 bases). The V end was cut by 1 base, the J end by 5 bases, with 10 bases between. Germline CDR1 reads SGHRS; CDR2 reads YFSETQ. The CDR3 extends over 14 amino acids. The CDR3 here is CASSLLGDNNEQFF. The CDR3 DNA follows: TGCGCCAGCAGCTTGCTCGGGGATAACAATGAGCAGTTCTTC.

This clonotype was detected only a few times. The chain recombines TRBV15 with TRBJ2-7; 7 positions match TRBD1. Trimming removed 2 bases from V and 2 bases from J; junction bases left unmatched: 15. The CDR3 loop spans 18 amino acids. Germline-derived CDR1 and CDR2 are LNHNV and YYDKDF (reference sequence). The CDR3 is CATSRTGDRPGGTYEQYF. CDR3 DNA sequence: TGTGCCACCAGCAGAACCGGGGACAGACCAGGTGGGACCTACGAGCAGTACTTC.